One sample yielded the 8 T cell receptor beta chains listed below, sequenced in a study of metastatic and nonmetastatic thyroid tumors. Not a single patient had been given any form of treatment at any point before undergoing thyroid surgery. TCRdb redid the clone calls on the PCR reads using MiXCR. Of 84,000 or so clones in the sample, 8% to 9.5% are singletons; the top ten hold 8% to 10%. What was sequenced was blood. The receptors come from a female donor with papillary thyroid cancer or a benign thyroid nodule (not recorded which). Some clones in this sample may be carry-over from other donors' samples.

This clone has ten or more counts. The chain is built from TRBV4-1 and TRBJ2-2, with 9 bases identical to TRBD1. This CDR3 region has 16 residues. After removal of 4 bases from V and 1 base from J, the junction contained 4 bases not matched to a gene. Germline V gives CDR1 MGHRA, CDR2 YSYEKL. CDR3 sequence (DNA): TGCGCCAGCAGCCGCCCGGGACAGGGGAACACCGGGGAGCTGTTTTTT. This codes for CASSRPGQGNTGELFF.

The table lists this clone with many counts. The chain couples TRBV18 to TRBJ1-5; D gene unclear. CDR3 length equals 13 residues. Trimming pared 2 bases from V and 0 bases from J, leaving 2 bases between. CDR1 KGHSH and CDR2 LQKENI come from the germline V gene. CDR3 in amino acids: CASSPNSNQPQHF. The CDR3 region has the DNA TGTGCCAGCTCACCAAATAGCAATCAGCCCCAGCATTTT.

Points on this clone: Possible read error: a much larger clone is one base away. The sample contains more than one DNA sequence encoding this CDR3. The rearrangement uses TRBV6-1 and TRBJ2-3, with TRBD2 identical over 10 bases. Germline CDR1 is MNHNS and CDR2 is SASEGT. The CDR3 covers 16 residues. The CDR3 spells CASSEAAGGQVDTQYF. As DNA, the CDR3 is TGTGCCAGCAGCGAAGCAGCGGGGGGGCAGGTAGATACGCAGTATTTT.

The chain carries TRBV20-1 and TRBJ2-4; possible D gene TRBD2, 6 bases. The germline V and J ends were trimmed by 0 bases and 2 bases, with 8 bases remaining between them. The CDR3 extends over 14 amino acids. CDR1 DFQATT and CDR2 SNEGSKA come from the germline V gene (reference sequence). In DNA, the CDR3 is TGCAGTGCTAGAGATTGGGACTCCAAAAACATTCAGTACTTC. This sequence encodes CSARDWDSKNIQYF.

This clone showed up many times. This sequence joins TRBV6-1 and TRBJ1-1; D unresolved. Germline assignment: CDR1 MNHNS and CDR2 SASEGT. The CDR3 totals 14 residues. Trimming pared 6 bases from V and 1 base from J, leaving 12 bases between. The CDR3 sequence is CASSMGGENTEAFF. DNA of the CDR3: TGTGCCAGCAGCATGGGCGGGGAGAACACTGAAGCTTTCTTT.

The chain has TRBV11-2 and TRBJ1-2; D possibly corresponds to TRBD1 (5 bases). Looked up from germline, CDR1 is SGHAT and CDR2 is FQNNGV. Trimming cost V 3 bases and J 4 bases, with 15 bases left between them. CDR3 size: 15 residues. CDR3 protein: CASSLGGGVSYGYTF. The CDR3 DNA reads as TGTGCCAGCAGCTTGGGTGGAGGGGTCTCCTATGGCTACACCTTC.

The rearrangement joins TRBV20-1 to TRBJ2-3; 10 positions agree with TRBD2. This CDR3 is built from 15 residues. Looked up from germline, CDR1 is DFQATT and CDR2 is SNEGSKA (reference sequence). Losses at the gene ends were 1 base for V and 4 bases for J; bases not matched to a gene: 5. The CDR3 here is CSARGERGGSDTQYF. As DNA, the CDR3 is TGCAGTGCTAGAGGAGAGCGGGGGGGATCAGATACGCAGTATTTT.

There are many counts of this clone. The chain employs TRBV14 and TRBJ2-6; D uncertain. V lost 4 bases to trimming and J lost 1 base, with 5 bases between them. This CDR3 has 14 residues. The V gene's germline CDR1 is SGHDN and CDR2 FVKESK. CDR3 nucleotide sequence: TGTGCCAGCAGCCGGGATTCTGGGGCCAACGTCCTGACTTTC. This translates into CASSRDSGANVLTF. The full variable domain, in which reference TRBV14 and TRBJ2-6 provide the parts outside the CDR3, is EAGVTQFPSHSVIEKGQTVTLRCDPISGHDNLYWYRRVMGKEIKFLLHFVKESKQDESGMPNNRFLAERTGGTYSTLKVQPAELEDSGVYFCASSRDSGANVLTFGAGSRLTVL.